This T cell receptor (beta chain) came from a study of tumor-infiltrating lymphocytes in primary liver carcinoma. Findings and caveats of the study: The study found tumor-adjacent and tumor-blood pairs overlapped less than tumor region pairs. Unsorted bulk processing meant the study did not compare CD4+ and CD8+ repertoires.

This clonotype was counted many times. The target antigen is unknown. Out of unsorted whole blood came the blood RNA, and germline DNA was extracted as well. TCR beta cDNA was reverse-transcribed from 500 ng of total RNA. The reaction used a constant-region primer and ProtoScript II reverse transcriptase. Libraries of TCR beta came from three nested multiplex PCR rounds with slightly modified ARM-PCR. The first two PCR rounds used TRBV1-TRBV30 primers with a Cbeta primer, roughly 10 cycles each. TCRdb re-called the multiplex PCR reads through MiXCR, storing one row per CDR3 protein. This sample has fewer than 350,000 distinct CDR3 sequences; less than 65% occur once, and the top ten carry about 6%. Per the germline V gene, CDR1 is MNHEY and CDR2 is SVGAGI. The CDR3 covers 14 residues. V lost 4 bases and J lost 0, with 9 bases in between.

This TCR came from a man aged 35-49 years with primary liver carcinoma and hepatitis B virus infection. This chain links TRBV6-5 with TRBJ1-2, with D maybe TRBD1 (5 bases). Sequenced material: peripheral blood. For the CDR3, the DNA is TGTGCCAGCAGTTCCCCGGGGGCTAACTATGGCTACACCTTC. It translates to CASSSPGANYGYTF.